This T cell receptor beta chain stems from a study of blood T cell repertoires in COVID-19. Study as a whole: Samples representing acute and convalescent COVID-19 were sourced from the United States, Italy and Spain.

Sequencing used immunoSEQ multiplex PCR; TCRdb keeps in-frame clones, though not all of them. In the table there are 180,000 or so clones, approximately 85% of which are singletons. The germline V gene encodes CDR1 SGHRS and CDR2 YFSETQ. Germline trimming cut 3 bases from V and 4 bases from J; bases unmatched to any gene: 4. The CDR3 is 14 amino acids. This sequence was found in a woman aged 60 to 75 with acute or convalescent COVID-19. V and J are TRBV5-1 and TRBJ2-7, with 10 bases fitting TRBD2. Input material: peripheral blood. The CDR3 loop is CASSSTSGYYEQYF. The DNA for the CDR3 is TGCGCCAGCAGCTCGACTAGCGGGTATTACGAGCAGTACTTC.